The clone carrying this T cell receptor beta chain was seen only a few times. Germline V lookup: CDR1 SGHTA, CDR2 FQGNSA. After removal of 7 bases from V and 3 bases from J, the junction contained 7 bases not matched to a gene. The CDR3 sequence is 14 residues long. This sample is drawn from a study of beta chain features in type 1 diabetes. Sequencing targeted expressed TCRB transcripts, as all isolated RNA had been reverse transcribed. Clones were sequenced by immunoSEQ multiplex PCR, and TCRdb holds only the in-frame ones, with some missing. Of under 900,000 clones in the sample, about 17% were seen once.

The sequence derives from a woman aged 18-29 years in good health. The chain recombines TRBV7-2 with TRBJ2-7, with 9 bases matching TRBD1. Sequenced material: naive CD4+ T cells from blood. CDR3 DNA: TGTGCCAGCACAAAGGACAGGGGAGACTACGAGCAGTACTTC. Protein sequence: CASTKDRGDYEQYF.